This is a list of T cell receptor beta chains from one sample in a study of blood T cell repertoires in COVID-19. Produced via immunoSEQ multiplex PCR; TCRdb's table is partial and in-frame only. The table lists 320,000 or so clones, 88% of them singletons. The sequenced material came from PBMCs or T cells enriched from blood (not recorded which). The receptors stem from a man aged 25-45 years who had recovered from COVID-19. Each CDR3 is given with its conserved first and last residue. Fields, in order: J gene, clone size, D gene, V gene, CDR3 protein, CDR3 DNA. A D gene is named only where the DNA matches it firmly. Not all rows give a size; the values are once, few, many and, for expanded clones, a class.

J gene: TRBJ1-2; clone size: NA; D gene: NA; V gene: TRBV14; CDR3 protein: CASSQDAAYGYTF; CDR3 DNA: TGTGCCAGCAGCCAAGACGCGGCCTATGGCTACACCTTC
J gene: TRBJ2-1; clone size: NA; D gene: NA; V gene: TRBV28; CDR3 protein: CASSLWKTAAEQFF; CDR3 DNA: TGTGCCAGCAGTTTATGGAAGACCGCGGCTGAGCAGTTCTTC
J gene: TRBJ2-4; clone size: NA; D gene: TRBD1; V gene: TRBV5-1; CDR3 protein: CASSLHGTGGDIQYF; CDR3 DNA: TGCGCCAGCAGCTTACACGGGACAGGCGGGGACATTCAGTACTTC
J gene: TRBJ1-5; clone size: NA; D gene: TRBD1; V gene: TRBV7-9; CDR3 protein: CASSPTGAGQPQHF; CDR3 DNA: TGTGCCAGCAGCCCAACAGGGGCCGGGCAGCCCCAGCATTTT
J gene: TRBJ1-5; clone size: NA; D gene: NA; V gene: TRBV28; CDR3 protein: CASSRMGGGNQPQHF; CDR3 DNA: TGTGCCAGCAGTCGAATGGGGGGGGGCAATCAGCCCCAGCATTTT
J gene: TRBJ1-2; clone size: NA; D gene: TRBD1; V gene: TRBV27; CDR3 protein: CASSSGQGRDGYTF; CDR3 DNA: TGTGCCAGCAGTTCGGGACAGGGAAGGGATGGCTACACCTTC
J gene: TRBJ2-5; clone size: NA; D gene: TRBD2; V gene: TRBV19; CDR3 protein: CASSSLGLAGGETQYF; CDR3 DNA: TGTGCCAGTAGTTCTCTAGGACTAGCGGGAGGAGAGACCCAGTACTTC
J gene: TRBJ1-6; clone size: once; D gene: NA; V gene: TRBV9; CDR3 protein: CASSTGGNSPLHF; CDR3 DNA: TGTGCCAGCAGCACCGGGGGAAATTCACCCCTCCACTTT
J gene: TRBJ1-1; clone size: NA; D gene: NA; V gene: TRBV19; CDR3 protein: CASSMTVNTEAFF; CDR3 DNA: TGTGCCAGTAGTATGACAGTTAACACTGAAGCTTTCTTT
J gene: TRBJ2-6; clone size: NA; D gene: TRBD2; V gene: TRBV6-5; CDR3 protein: CASSQRGGANVLTF; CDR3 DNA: TGTGCCAGCAGCCAGCGGGGCGGGGCCAACGTCCTGACTTTC
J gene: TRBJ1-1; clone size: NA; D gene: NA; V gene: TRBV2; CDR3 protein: CASQYRMNTEAFF; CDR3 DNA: TGTGCCAGCCAGTACAGGATGAACACTGAAGCTTTCTTT
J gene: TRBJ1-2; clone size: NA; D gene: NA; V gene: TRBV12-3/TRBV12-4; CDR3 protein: CASSKTGPYGYTF; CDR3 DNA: TGTGCCAGCAGCAAGACAGGTCCCTATGGCTACACCTTC
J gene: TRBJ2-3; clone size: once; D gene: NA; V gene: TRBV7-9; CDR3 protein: CASSLGSVGGGTDTQYF; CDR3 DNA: TGTGCCAGCAGCTTAGGAAGTGTCGGGGGAGGCACAGATACGCAGTATTTT
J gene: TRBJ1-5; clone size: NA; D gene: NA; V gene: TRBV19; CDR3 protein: CASSIRVLNQPQHF; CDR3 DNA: TGTGCCAGTAGTATCCGGGTCCTCAATCAGCCCCAGCATTTT
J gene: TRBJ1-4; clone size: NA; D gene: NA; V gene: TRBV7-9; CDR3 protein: CASSLAGGNEKLFF; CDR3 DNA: TGTGCCAGCAGCTTAGCCGGCGGTAATGAAAAACTGTTTTTT
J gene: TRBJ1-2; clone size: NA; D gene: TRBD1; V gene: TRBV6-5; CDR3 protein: CASSSGTDSRGYTF; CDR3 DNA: TGTGCCAGCAGCTCCGGGACAGATTCTCGTGGCTACACCTTC
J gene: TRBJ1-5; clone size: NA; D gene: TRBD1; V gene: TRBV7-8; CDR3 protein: CASSYGQVYQPQHF; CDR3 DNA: TGTGCCAGCAGCTACGGACAGGTTTATCAGCCCCAGCATTTT
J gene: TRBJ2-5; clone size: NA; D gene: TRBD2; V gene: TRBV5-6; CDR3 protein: CASSFGTSGGELQETQYF; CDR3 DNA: TGTGCCAGCAGCTTCGGGACTAGCGGGGGGGAACTGCAAGAGACCCAGTACTTC
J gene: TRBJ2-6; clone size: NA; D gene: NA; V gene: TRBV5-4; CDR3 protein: CASTPGDSGANVLTF; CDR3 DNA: TGTGCCAGCACTCCCGGGGACTCTGGGGCCAACGTCCTGACTTTC
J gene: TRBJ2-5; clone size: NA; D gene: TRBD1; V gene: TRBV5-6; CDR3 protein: CASSWGTGGAETQYF; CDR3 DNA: TGTGCCAGCAGCTGGGGGACAGGGGGCGCGGAGACCCAGTACTTC
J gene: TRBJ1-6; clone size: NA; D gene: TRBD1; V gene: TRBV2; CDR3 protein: CASSEDRVNSPLHF; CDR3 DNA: TGTGCCAGCAGTGAGGACAGGGTTAATTCACCCCTCCACTTT
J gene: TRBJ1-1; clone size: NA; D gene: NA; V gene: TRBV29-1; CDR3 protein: CSVDSTGGTEAFF; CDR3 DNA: TGCAGCGTTGATTCGACAGGCGGGACTGAAGCTTTCTTT
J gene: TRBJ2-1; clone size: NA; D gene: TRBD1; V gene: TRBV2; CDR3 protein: CASTIGQAEQFF; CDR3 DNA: TGTGCCAGCACCATAGGACAGGCTGAGCAGTTCTTC
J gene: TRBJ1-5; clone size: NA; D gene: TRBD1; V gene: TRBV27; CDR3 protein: CASSPGTDLYSNQPQHF; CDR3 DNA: TGTGCCAGCAGCCCCGGGACAGACTTATATAGCAATCAGCCCCAGCATTTT
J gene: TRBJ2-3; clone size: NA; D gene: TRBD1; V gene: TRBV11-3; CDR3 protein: CASSLDGTGSDTQYF; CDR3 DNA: TGTGCCAGCAGCTTAGACGGGACAGGGTCAGATACGCAGTATTTT
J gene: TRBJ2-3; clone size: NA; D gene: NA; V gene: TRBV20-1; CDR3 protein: CSASAGQITRGDTQYF; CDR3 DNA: TGCAGTGCTAGTGCCGGACAGATTACTCGAGGCGATACGCAGTATTTT
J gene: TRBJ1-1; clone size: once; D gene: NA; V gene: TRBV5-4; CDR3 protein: CASSLVSEMNTEAFF; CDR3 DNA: TGTGCCAGCAGCTTGGTCTCAGAAATGAACACTGAAGCTTTCTTT
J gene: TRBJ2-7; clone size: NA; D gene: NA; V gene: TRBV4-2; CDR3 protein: CASSQDTGHLTYEQYF; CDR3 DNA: TGTGCCAGCAGCCAAGATACAGGCCACCTTACCTACGAGCAGTACTTC
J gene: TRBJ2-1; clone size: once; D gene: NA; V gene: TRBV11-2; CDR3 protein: CASSLREYHNEQFF; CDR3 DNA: TGTGCCAGCAGCTTACGGGAGTATCACAATGAGCAGTTCTTC
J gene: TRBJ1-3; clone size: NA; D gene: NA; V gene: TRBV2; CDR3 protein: CASRRGETGNTIYF; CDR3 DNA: TGTGCCAGCAGGCGGGGGGAGACTGGAAACACCATATATTTT
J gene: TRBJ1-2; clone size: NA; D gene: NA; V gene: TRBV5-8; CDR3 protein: CASSFWRAVYGYTF; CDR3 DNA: TGTGCCAGCAGCTTTTGGAGGGCTGTCTATGGCTACACCTTC
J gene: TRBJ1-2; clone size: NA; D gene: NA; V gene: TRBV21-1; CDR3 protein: CASSTPTGTDNYGYTF; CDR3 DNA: TGTGCCAGCAGCACACCTACGGGGACAGATAACTATGGCTACACCTTC
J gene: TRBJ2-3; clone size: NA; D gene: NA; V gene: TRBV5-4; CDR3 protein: CASSFLGADTQYF; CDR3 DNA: TGTGCCAGCAGCTTCCTGGGAGCGGATACGCAGTATTTT
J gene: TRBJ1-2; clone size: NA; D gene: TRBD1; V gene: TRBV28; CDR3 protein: CASSPASGQGIGDGYTF; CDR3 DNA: TGTGCCAGCAGTCCCGCCTCGGGACAGGGGATCGGGGATGGCTACACCTTC
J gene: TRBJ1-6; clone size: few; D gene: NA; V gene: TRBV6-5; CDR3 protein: CATGDGPLHF; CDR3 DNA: TGTGCCACGGGGGACGGTCCCCTCCACTTT
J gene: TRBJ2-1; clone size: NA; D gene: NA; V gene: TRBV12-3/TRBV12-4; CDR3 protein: CASSYQTGEQFF; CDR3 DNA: TGTGCCAGCAGTTACCAGACGGGTGAGCAGTTCTTC
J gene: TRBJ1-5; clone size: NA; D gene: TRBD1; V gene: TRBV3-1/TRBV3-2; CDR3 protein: CASSGYRGQPQHF; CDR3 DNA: TGTGCCAGCAGCGGATACAGGGGTCAGCCCCAGCATTTT
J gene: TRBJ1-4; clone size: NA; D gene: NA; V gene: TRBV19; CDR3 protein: CASSIWSGGEKLFF; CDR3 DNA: TGTGCCAGTAGTATTTGGTCGGGGGGCGAAAAACTGTTTTTT
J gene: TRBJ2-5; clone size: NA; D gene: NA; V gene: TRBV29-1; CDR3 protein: CSVEGGGRETQYF; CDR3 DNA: TGCAGCGTTGAAGGCGGGGGCAGGGAGACCCAGTACTTC
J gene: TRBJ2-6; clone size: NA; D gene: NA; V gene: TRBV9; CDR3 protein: CASSPEIRGSGANVLTF; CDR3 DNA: TGTGCCAGCAGCCCGGAAATTAGGGGCTCTGGGGCCAACGTCCTGACTTTC
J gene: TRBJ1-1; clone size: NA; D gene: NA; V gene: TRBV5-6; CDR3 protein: CASSPTKQGVNTEAFF; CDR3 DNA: TGTGCCAGCAGCCCCACCAAACAGGGCGTGAACACTGAAGCTTTCTTT
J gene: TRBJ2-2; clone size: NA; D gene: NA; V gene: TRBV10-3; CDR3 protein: CAISGGQVANTGELFF; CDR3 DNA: TGTGCCATCAGTGGGGGACAAGTTGCGAACACCGGGGAGCTGTTTTTT